This passage covers 2 T cell receptor beta chains from one sample sequenced in a study of a mutant IDH1 vaccine in newly diagnosed glioma. The time point here: week 11, during vaccination. Doses consisted of 300 ug of mutant IDH1 20-mer peptide each, paired with topical imiquimod. These receptors have no identified antigens. TCRdb keeps only in-frame clones here, not all; method: immunoSEQ multiplex PCR. The sample records roughly 70,000 clones, about four fifths being singletons. The material was PBMCs, obtained from a glioma patient whose treatment included an IDH1 peptide vaccine. The receptors derive from a woman in her forties or fifties with glioma.

J is TRBJ1-6 and V is TRBV28; D is unclear. The V gene lost 4 bases and the J gene lost 0 bases, with 10 bases spanning the gap. This CDR3 has 16 amino acids. Germline V CDR1 and CDR2: MDHEN, SYDVKM. The CDR3 coding sequence is TGTGCCAGCAGTTCCCCGTTAAGCTCCTATAATTCACCCCTCCACTTT. Encoded protein: CASSSPLSSYNSPLHF.

The chain uses TRBV5-1 and TRBJ1-1, with TRBD1 identical over 9 bases. V lost 3 bases, J lost 1 base, and 10 bases stayed unmatched. The CDR3 spans 17 residues. CDR1 and CDR2 (germline): SGHRS, YFSETQ. DNA for the CDR3: TGCGCCAGCAGCTCTGTCCCGGGACAGGGATGGAACACTGAAGCTTTCTTT. Its translation: CASSSVPGQGWNTEAFF.